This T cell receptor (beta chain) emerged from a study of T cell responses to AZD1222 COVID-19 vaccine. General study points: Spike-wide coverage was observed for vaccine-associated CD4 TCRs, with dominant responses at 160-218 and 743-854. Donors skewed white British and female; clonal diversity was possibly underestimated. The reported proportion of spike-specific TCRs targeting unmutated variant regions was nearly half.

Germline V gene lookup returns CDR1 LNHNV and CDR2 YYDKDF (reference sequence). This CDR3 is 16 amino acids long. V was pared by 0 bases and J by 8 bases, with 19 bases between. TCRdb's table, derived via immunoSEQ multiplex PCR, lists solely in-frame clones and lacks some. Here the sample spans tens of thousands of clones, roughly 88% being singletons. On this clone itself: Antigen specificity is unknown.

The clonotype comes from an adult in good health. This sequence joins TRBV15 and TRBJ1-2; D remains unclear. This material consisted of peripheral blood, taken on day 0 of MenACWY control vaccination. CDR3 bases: TGTGCCACCAGCAGAGATCGTATTAGAGGAAAAAACGGCTACACCTTC. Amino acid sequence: CATSRDRIRGKNGYTF. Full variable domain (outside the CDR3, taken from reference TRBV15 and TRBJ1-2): DAMVIQNPRYQVTQFGKPVTLSCSQTLNHNVMYWYQQKSSQAPKLLFHYYDKDFNNEADTPDNFQSRRPNTSFCFLDIRSPGLGDTAMYLCATSRDRIRGKNGYTFGSGTRLTVV.